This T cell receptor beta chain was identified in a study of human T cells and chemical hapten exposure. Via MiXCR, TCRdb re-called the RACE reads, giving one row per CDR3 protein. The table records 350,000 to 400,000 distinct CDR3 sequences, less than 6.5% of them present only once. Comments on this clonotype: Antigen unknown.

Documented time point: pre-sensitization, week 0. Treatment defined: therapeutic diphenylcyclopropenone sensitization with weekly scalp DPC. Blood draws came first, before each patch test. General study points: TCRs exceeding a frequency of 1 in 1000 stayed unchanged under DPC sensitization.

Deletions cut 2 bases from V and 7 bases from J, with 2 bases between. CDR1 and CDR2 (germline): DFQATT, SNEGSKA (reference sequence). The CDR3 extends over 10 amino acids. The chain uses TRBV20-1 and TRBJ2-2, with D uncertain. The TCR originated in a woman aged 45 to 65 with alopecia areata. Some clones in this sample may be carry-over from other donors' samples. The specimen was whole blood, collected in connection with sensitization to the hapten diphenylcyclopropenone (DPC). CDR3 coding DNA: TGCAGTGCTAGATTCGGGGAGCTGTTTTTT. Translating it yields CSARFGELFF.